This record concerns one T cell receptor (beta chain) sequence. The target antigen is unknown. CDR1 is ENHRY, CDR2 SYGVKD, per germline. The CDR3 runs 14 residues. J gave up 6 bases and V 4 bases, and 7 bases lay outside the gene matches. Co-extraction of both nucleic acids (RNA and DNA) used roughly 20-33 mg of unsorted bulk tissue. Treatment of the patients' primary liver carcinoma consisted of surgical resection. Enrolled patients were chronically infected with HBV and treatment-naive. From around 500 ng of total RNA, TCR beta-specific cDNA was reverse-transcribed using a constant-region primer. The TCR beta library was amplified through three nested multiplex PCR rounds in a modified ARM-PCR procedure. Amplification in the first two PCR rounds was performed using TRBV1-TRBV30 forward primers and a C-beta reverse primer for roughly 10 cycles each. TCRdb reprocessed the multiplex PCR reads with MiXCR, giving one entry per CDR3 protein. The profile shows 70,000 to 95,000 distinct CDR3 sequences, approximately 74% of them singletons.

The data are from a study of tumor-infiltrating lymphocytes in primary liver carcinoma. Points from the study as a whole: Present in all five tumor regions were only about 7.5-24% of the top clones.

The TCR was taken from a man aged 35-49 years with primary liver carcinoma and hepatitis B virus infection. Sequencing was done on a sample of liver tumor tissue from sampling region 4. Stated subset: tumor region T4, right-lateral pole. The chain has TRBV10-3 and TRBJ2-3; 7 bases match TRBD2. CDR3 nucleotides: TGTGCCATCAGTGCAGTGGGAGGGCAGGATACGCAGTATTTT. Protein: CAISAVGGQDTQYF.